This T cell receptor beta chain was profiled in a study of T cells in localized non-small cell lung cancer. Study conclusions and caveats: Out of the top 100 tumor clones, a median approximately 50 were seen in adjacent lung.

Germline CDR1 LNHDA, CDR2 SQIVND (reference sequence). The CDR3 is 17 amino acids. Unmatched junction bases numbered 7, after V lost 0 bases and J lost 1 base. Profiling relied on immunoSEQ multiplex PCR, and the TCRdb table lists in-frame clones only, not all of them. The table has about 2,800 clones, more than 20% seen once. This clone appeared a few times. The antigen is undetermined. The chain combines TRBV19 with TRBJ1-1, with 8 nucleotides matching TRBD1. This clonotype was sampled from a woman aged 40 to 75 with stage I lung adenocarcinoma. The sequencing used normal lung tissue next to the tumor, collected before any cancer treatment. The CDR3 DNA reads TGTGCCAGTAGTATAGATGAGGGCAGGGGGCCGAACACTGAAGCTTTCTTT. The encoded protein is CASSIDEGRGPNTEAFF. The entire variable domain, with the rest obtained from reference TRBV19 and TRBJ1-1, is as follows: DGGITQSPKYLFRKEGQNVTLSCEQNLNHDAMYWYRQDPGQGLRLIYYSQIVNDFQKGDIAEGYSVSREKKESFPLTVTSAQKNPTAFYLCASSIDEGRGPNTEAFFGQGTRLTVV.